Below, 12 T cell receptor beta chains from the same sample are listed, as sequenced in a study of cytomegalovirus exposure and HLA in healthy donors. Use of 60 Vbeta and 13 Jbeta primers characterized the PCR. The protocol was immunoSEQ multiplex PCR, while the TCRdb copy is restricted to in-frame clones and leaves out a portion. Here the sample spans around 100,000 clones, around 80% being singletons. Specimen: PBMCs. The source is a woman aged 40 to 50 in good health and CMV-seronegative.

The rearrangement links TRBV5-4 to TRBJ1-6; the D gene is possibly TRBD1 (6 bases). The CDR3 sequence is 15 residues long. Germline V gene sequence: CDR1 SGHNT, CDR2 YYREEE (reference sequence). V was pared by 7 bases and J by 5 bases, with 16 bases between. In DNA, the CDR3 is TGTGCCAGCGGGTACCGGGACAACAATAATTCACCCCTCCACTTT. This gives the protein CASGYRDNNNSPLHF.

This clone showed up just once. The rearrangement links TRBV7-2 to TRBJ1-3, with 9 bases that match TRBD1. The V gene end was trimmed by 2 bases and the J gene end by 10 bases; junction bases not matched to a gene: 12. Germline V gives CDR1 SGHTA, CDR2 FQGNSA. The CDR3 extends over 16 amino acids. The CDR3 here is CASSLSRTGAPGTIYF. The CDR3 nucleotides are TGTGCCAGCAGCTTATCCAGGACAGGGGCCCCCGGGACCATATATTTT.

This clone was found once. The chain links TRBV19 to TRBJ1-5; D is undetermined. This CDR3 comprises 12 residues. CDR1 and CDR2 from the germline V gene are LNHDA and SQIVND (reference sequence). V lost 8 bases and J 2 bases, leaving 7 bases between the germline ends. CDR3 DNA: TGTGCCAGTCGGGAGGGCAATCAGCCCCAGCATTTT. This sequence encodes CASREGNQPQHF.

The chain has TRBV6-1 and TRBJ2-2; 9 bases are shared with TRBD2. The CDR3 consists of 15 residues. The trim removed 6 bases at V and 5 bases at J, leaving 7 bases unmatched. Per the germline V gene, CDR1 is MNHNS and CDR2 is SASEGT. The CDR3 loop reads CASRATGLATGELFF. The CDR3 nucleotides are TGTGCCAGCAGGGCGACGGGACTAGCAACCGGGGAGCTGTTTTTT.

This clone showed up just a few times. The V and J genes are TRBV27 and TRBJ2-1; 15 bases map to TRBD2. This CDR3 has 21 residues. The V gene end was trimmed by 5 bases and the J gene end by 5 bases; junction bases not matched to a gene: 19. Germline CDR1 reads MNHEY; CDR2 reads SMNVEV (reference sequence). The CDR3 reads CASSGGAGLAGGPARDNEQFF. In nucleotides, the CDR3 is TGTGCCAGCAGTGGGGGGGCCGGACTAGCGGGAGGGCCAGCTCGGGACAATGAGCAGTTCTTC.

The rearrangement joins TRBV5-1 to TRBJ1-1; 8 bases fit TRBD1. The V gene's germline CDR1 is SGHRS and CDR2 YFSETQ. The CDR3 loop spans 15 amino acids. V lost 4 bases, J lost 2 bases, and 7 bases stayed unmatched. Here the CDR3 DNA reads TGCGCCAGCAGCGACAGGGGAGGGTCAAACACTGAAGCTTTCTTT. It codes for CASSDRGGSNTEAFF.

The chain recombines TRBV7-9 with TRBJ2-7; 8 bases are shared with TRBD2. V lost 1 base to trimming and J lost 0 bases; unmatched junction nucleotides: 5. Per germline, CDR1 SEHNR and CDR2 FQNEAQ (reference sequence). The CDR3 has 16 residues. The CDR3 DNA follows: TGTGCCAGCAGCTTAGTGGTAGCGGGGTCCTCCTACGAGCAGTACTTC. Its protein product is CASSLVVAGSSYEQYF.

The CDR3 nucleotides are TGTGCCAGCAGAAGAGGAGGCCGGGACTCCTACGAGCAGTACTTC. Protein: CASRRGGRDSYEQYF. The rearrangement links TRBV27 to TRBJ2-7; D is perhaps TRBD2 (5 bases). Trimming pared 6 bases from V and 0 bases from J, leaving 15 bases between. The CDR3 length is 15 residues. Germline CDR1 reads MNHEY; CDR2 reads SMNVEV (reference sequence).

The J gene is TRBJ1-4, the V gene TRBV4-1; D gene ambiguous. Germline lookup yields CDR1 MGHRA and CDR2 YSYEKL. This CDR3 has 16 residues. V was clipped by 1 base and J by 3 bases, with 12 bases between them. CDR3 nucleotides: TGCGCCAGCAGCCAAGTCCCGGGATTGGCTAATGAAAAACTGTTTTTT. It codes for CASSQVPGLANEKLFF.

This clone was counted only a few times. This rearrangement joins TRBV6-5 to TRBJ1-1; 7 bases agree with TRBD1. V gave up 2 bases and J gave up 6 bases; unmatched junction bases: 6. Germline V gene data show CDR1 as MNHEY and CDR2 as SVGAGI. The CDR3 is 14 residues long. For the CDR3, the DNA is TGTGCCAGCAGTTACAAGGGGGCTCACTCTGAAGCTTTCTTT. It yields the protein CASSYKGAHSEAFF.

The gene calls are TRBV2 and TRBJ2-6, with 9 bases lining up with TRBD1. J lost 1 base, V lost 7 bases, and 5 bases had no gene match. The CDR3 is 16 amino acids. Germline CDR1 reads SNHLY; CDR2 reads FYNNEI. DNA of the CDR3: TGTGCCAGCACCCCGACAGGGGGATCTGGGGCCAACGTCCTGACTTTC. Translated, it gives CASTPTGGSGANVLTF.

The rearrangement links TRBV11-2 to TRBJ1-1, with TRBD1 as a possible D gene (5 bases). The V end was cut by 1 base, the J end by 5 bases, with 23 bases between. The CDR3 totals 18 residues. From germline, CDR1 is SGHAT and CDR2 FQNNGV. The CDR3 is CASSLGGGWGGSETEAFF. Written as DNA, the CDR3 is TGTGCCAGCAGCTTAGGTGGGGGATGGGGGGGGAGTGAGACTGAAGCTTTCTTT. Drawing the rest from reference TRBV11-2 and TRBJ1-1, the complete variable domain is EAGVAQSPRYKIIEKRQSVAFWCNPISGHATLYWYQQILGQGPKLLIQFQNNGVVDDSQLPKDRFSAERLKGVDSTLKIQPAKLEDSAVYLCASSLGGGWGGSETEAFFGQGTRLTVV.